A selection of T cell receptor beta chains follows, all from one sample in a study of blood T cell repertoires in COVID-19. TCRdb's copy holds only in-frame clones and misses some; the assay was immunoSEQ multiplex PCR. Among 65,000 to 70,000 clones listed, 75% to 95% were seen once. Sequencing used peripheral blood. The receptors derive from a human donor with active COVID-19. The donor label of this sample is uncertain. CDR3s include the opening cysteine and the closing phenylalanine or tryptophan. D genes are given only for firm matches. Clone size is shown for a subset of rows, as once, few, many or a class of expanded clone.

CDR3nt	CDR3aa	v_gene	j_gene	d_gene	abundance
TGTGCCAGCAGCCAAGTCGGTATCAGGAGACAGCCAAATGAAAAACTGTTTTTT	CASSQVGIRRQPNEKLFF	TRBV14	TRBJ1-4	NA	NA
TGTGCCAGCAGTTGGGGCTCCTCGTACGAGCAGTACTTC	CASSWGSSYEQYF	TRBV27	TRBJ2-7	NA	NA
TGCGCCAGCAGCTTGGACAGGTTGGACACTGAAGCTTTCTTT	CASSLDRLDTEAFF	TRBV5-1	TRBJ1-1	NA	NA
TGTGCCAGTAGTGGGACAGGGGGGAATCAGCCCCAGCATTTT	CASSGTGGNQPQHF	TRBV19	TRBJ1-5	TRBD1	NA
TGTGCCAGCACCCCGGACAGGAACTATGGCTACACCTTC	CASTPDRNYGYTF	TRBV6-2/TRBV6-3	TRBJ1-2	TRBD1	NA
TGTGCCAGCAGTTTTACGGAGGACACTGAAGCTTTCTTT	CASSFTEDTEAFF	TRBV12-3/TRBV12-4	TRBJ1-1	NA	NA
TGTGCCAGTGGACTAGCGGGAGGAGGTTACGAGCAGTACTTC	CASGLAGGGYEQYF	TRBV7-9	TRBJ2-7	TRBD2	once
TGTGCCAGCAGCCGCACCGCCGGGACTAGCGGTTACGAGCAGTACTTC	CASSRTAGTSGYEQYF	TRBV28	TRBJ2-7	TRBD2	NA
TGTGCCAGCGAGTCGAGTAACTATGGCTACACCTTC	CASESSNYGYTF	TRBV28	TRBJ1-2	NA	NA
TGCGCCAGCAGCTCGACAGGGAATCCCTACGAGCAGTACTTC	CASSSTGNPYEQYF	TRBV5-1	TRBJ2-7	TRBD1	NA
TGTGCCACCAGTGACGCGGACAGGGTTATTGAGACCCAGTACTTC	CATSDADRVIETQYF	TRBV24-1	TRBJ2-5	TRBD1	NA
TGTGCCATCAGTGAAAGGGGCGCCGGGGAGCTGTTTTTT	CAISERGAGELFF	TRBV10-3	TRBJ2-2	NA	NA
TGTGCCAGCAGTTTAGGTTTGCTAGACATTCAGTACTTC	CASSLGLLDIQYF	TRBV28	TRBJ2-4	NA	NA
TGTGCCAGCAGCCCCTCGACAGGGAACTATGGCTACACCTTC	CASSPSTGNYGYTF	TRBV7-9	TRBJ1-2	TRBD1	NA
TGTGCCAGCAGCTTGTCTAATCAGCCCCAGCATTTT	CASSLSNQPQHF	TRBV5-6	TRBJ1-5	NA	NA
TGCGCCAGCAGTGAGTTCGGTTCAGGGCAGACGAACACTGAAGCTTTCTTT	CASSEFGSGQTNTEAFF	TRBV10-2	TRBJ1-1	NA	once
TGTGCCAGCAGCTTGTCGCAGGATGGCTACACCTTC	CASSLSQDGYTF	TRBV5-5	TRBJ1-2	NA	NA
TGTGCCAGCAGCCCCGGGACTCCCCGGGCCGGGGAGCTGTTTTTT	CASSPGTPRAGELFF	TRBV5-4	TRBJ2-2	NA	NA
TGTGCCAGTAGTATGAGGGGGAAGAGCACTGAAGCTTTCTTT	CASSMRGKSTEAFF	TRBV19	TRBJ1-1	NA	NA
TGTGCCGTTTTGGCCCTCAGACAGGGGGATCAGCCCCAGCATTTT	CAVLALRQGDQPQHF	TRBV28	TRBJ1-5	TRBD1	NA
TGTGCCAGTAGTATAGGCCTACAGGGGAAGGATGGCTACACCTTC	CASSIGLQGKDGYTF	TRBV19	TRBJ1-2	TRBD1	NA
TGCAGTGAGGGGGCTGGTGGTAGCTACACCTTC	CSEGAGGSYTF	TRBV20-1	TRBJ1-2	TRBD1	NA
TGCGCCAGCACCTCAGGGGGCGCGGAGAATTCACCCCTCCACTTT	CASTSGGAENSPLHF	TRBV5-1	TRBJ1-6	TRBD1	once
TGCGCCAGCAGCCATCCGAACCGCGGGGTCGGGGAGCTGTTTTTT	CASSHPNRGVGELFF	TRBV4-1	TRBJ2-2	NA	NA
TGTGCCAGCAGTTACGCCTATCCAGGGGAGACAGATACGCAGTATTTT	CASSYAYPGETDTQYF	TRBV6-6	TRBJ2-3	NA	NA
TGTGCCAGCACGACAGGGGATAACTATGGCTACACCTTC	CASTTGDNYGYTF	TRBV28	TRBJ1-2	TRBD1	many
TGTGCCAGCAGCTTAAGTGGGAGGGCCGGGGATACGCAGTATTTT	CASSLSGRAGDTQYF	TRBV7-3	TRBJ2-3	TRBD2	NA
TGTGCCAGCAGCCCGTTACTAGCGTTTGGCACCGGGGAGCTGTTTTTT	CASSPLLAFGTGELFF	TRBV11-3	TRBJ2-2	TRBD2	NA
TGTGCCAGCAGCCAGGGACTACTTGATACGCAGTATTTT	CASSQGLLDTQYF	TRBV14	TRBJ2-3	TRBD2	NA
TGTGCCAGCAGCTTGGCCCGGGAGTTTGAGCAGTTCTTC	CASSLAREFEQFF	TRBV7-6	TRBJ2-1	NA	NA
TGTGCCATCGGGAGGAACACTGAAGCTTTCTTT	CAIGRNTEAFF	TRBV10-3	TRBJ1-1	NA	NA
TGTGCCAGCAGCCAAGAAGGGCTAGCGGCCTACAATGAGCAGTTCTTC	CASSQEGLAAYNEQFF	TRBV14	TRBJ2-1	TRBD2	NA
TGTGCCAGTATGAGGGACAGACAATCACCCCTCCACTTT	CASMRDRQSPLHF	TRBV19	TRBJ1-6	TRBD1	NA
TGTGCCAGCAGTGCATTTGTCAGCGAAGAGACCCAGTACTTC	CASSAFVSEETQYF	TRBV6-2/TRBV6-3	TRBJ2-5	NA	NA
TGTGCCAGCAGCCATAACACCGGGGAGCTGTTTTTT	CASSHNTGELFF	TRBV5-4	TRBJ2-2	NA	NA
TGTGCCAGCAGAGCCGGGACTAGCGGGAACTACGAGCAGTACTTC	CASRAGTSGNYEQYF	TRBV6-6	TRBJ2-7	TRBD2	NA
TGCGCCAGCAGCCAAACACAGGACGTCCTCCTGGGGACGCAGTATTTT	CASSQTQDVLLGTQYF	TRBV4-3	TRBJ2-3	NA	NA
TGTGCCAGCAGCCTTGGACTAGCGGCCGGATATGAGCAGTTCTTC	CASSLGLAAGYEQFF	TRBV7-2	TRBJ2-1	TRBD2	NA
TGTGCCACCAGAGTCCCCACCAGGAGCACAGATACGCAGTATTTT	CATRVPTRSTDTQYF	TRBV15	TRBJ2-3	NA	NA
TGTGCCAGCAGTTTGCCGGGACTAGCGATCATATCCTACGAGCAGTACTTC	CASSLPGLAIISYEQYF	TRBV6-2/TRBV6-3	TRBJ2-7	TRBD2	NA
TGTGCCAGCAGCCCCCTAGGCAATGAGCAGTTCTTC	CASSPLGNEQFF	TRBV28	TRBJ2-1	NA	NA